This T cell receptor beta chain is drawn from a study of cytomegalovirus exposure and HLA in healthy donors. Study results and caveats: Later analysis suggested links between common viral pathogens and several top significant clusters. TCR beta V- and J-gene trimming, according to a later analysis, was linked to a missense DCLRE1C variant.

The PCR contained 60 Vbeta and 13 Jbeta primers. Methods used by the authors: There were around 80 million unique TCR beta chains by a later count, and about 12 million of them were shared. TCRdb's table, derived via immunoSEQ multiplex PCR, lists solely in-frame clones and lacks some. V, J and clone size derive from that table, while D and trimming were established from the DNA sequence. The profile shows some 130,000 clones, 65% to 80% of them singletons. Each donor was nominally healthy when sampled (though unrecorded immune exposures were likely). For this clone: Its antigen is undetermined.

The specimen was PBMCs. This sequence was found in a male donor in good health and CMV-seropositive.

CDR3 amino acids: CASSLDPALAGARDTQYF. The CDR3 DNA reads as TGTGCCAGCAGCTTAGACCCTGCACTAGCGGGGGCTAGGGATACGCAGTATTTT. This sequence joins TRBV11-2 and TRBJ2-3; 11 nucleotides line up with TRBD2. V lost 0 bases and J lost 6; bases outside the gene matches: 11. Germline values: CDR1 SGHAT, CDR2 FQNNGV. The CDR3 has 18 amino acids.